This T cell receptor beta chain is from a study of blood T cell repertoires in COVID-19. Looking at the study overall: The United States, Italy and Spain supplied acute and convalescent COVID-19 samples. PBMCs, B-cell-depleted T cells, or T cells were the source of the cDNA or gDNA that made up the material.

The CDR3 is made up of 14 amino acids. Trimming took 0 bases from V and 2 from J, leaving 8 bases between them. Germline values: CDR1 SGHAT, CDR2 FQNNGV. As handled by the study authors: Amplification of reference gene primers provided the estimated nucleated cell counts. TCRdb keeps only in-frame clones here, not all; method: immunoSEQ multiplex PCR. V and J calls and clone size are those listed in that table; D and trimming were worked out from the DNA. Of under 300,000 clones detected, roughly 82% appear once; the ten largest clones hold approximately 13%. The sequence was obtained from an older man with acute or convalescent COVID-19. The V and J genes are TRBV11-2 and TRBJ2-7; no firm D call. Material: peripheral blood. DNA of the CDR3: TGTGCCAGCAGCTTAGATAGACAAACCTACGAGCAGTACTTC. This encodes CASSLDRQTYEQYF.